Detailed here is one T cell receptor (beta chain). The target antigen is unknown. Clones were sequenced by immunoSEQ multiplex PCR, and TCRdb holds only the in-frame ones, with some missing. Of 85,000 to 130,000 clones listed, approximately 93% are singletons. These data originate in a study of T cell responses to AZD1222 COVID-19 vaccine. Findings of the study overall: Epitopes outside B.1.351 and B.1.1.7 mutated regions reportedly drew nearly half of spike TCRs. No repertoire was sampled before or during the peak T cell response, only after it. Two AZD1222 administrations were followed by greater Spike-specific TCR breadth and depth. Among vaccine-associated CD4 TCRs, coverage spanned spike, with dominance at 160-218 and 743-854.

The V end lost 2 bases, the J end lost 2 bases, and 13 bases lay between the germline ends. The CDR3 consists of 15 residues. The V gene's germline CDR1 is SNHLY and CDR2 FYNNEI. The sequences come from peripheral blood, collected on day 0 of AZD1222 vaccination. The chain joins TRBV2 to TRBJ2-7; D unresolved. This TCR was recovered from an adult in good health. The CDR3 loop is CASSENWVRTYEQYF. CDR3 nucleotides: TGTGCCAGCAGTGAAAATTGGGTCAGGACCTACGAGCAGTACTTC.